The clone carrying this TCR beta chain has more than one count but fewer than ten. This table comes from immunoSEQ multiplex PCR, and its TCRdb copy is limited to in-frame clones, with some not included. This table holds approximately 210,000 clones, 75% to 85% found once. The data stem from a study of blood T cell repertoires in COVID-19. Whole-study context: The United States, Italy and Spain were the sources of the acute and convalescent COVID-19 samples. The analysed material was cDNA or gDNA that came from T cells, B-cell-depleted T cells, or PBMCs.

The V end lost 0 bases, the J end lost 6 bases, and 16 bases lay between the germline ends. CDR1 is SGHRS, CDR2 YFSETQ, per germline. CDR3 length equals 15 residues. All enrollees were roughly 18 to 95 years old and from 20 to 30 US areas. Participant reports of clinical history set cohort assignment. This sequence joins TRBV5-1 and TRBJ2-7, with a possible D match to TRBD2 (7 bases). Sequenced input: PBMCs or T cells enriched from blood (not recorded which). The TCR comes from a man aged 25 to 45 with acute COVID-19. CDR3 sequence (DNA): TGCGCCAGCAGCTTGGCTGTGGGGGGGCAGGGCGAGCAGTACTTC. Translation gives CASSLAVGGQGEQYF.